Listed below are T cell receptor beta chains from one sample, sequenced in a study of cytomegalovirus exposure and HLA in healthy donors. Here immunoSEQ multiplex PCR was the method, and the copy in TCRdb shows in-frame clones only, minus some. The sample holds 160,000 or so clones, about four fifths seen once. Sequencing was done on a sample of PBMCs. The source of these receptors is a male donor in good health and CMV-seropositive. Each CDR3 is given with its conserved first and last residue.

TRBV29-1	TRBJ1-1	CSVEESGSAFF
TRBV5-4	TRBJ2-7	CASSLDTTGSHEQYF
TRBV7-2	TRBJ1-2	CASSLLDSNYGYTF
TRBV10-3	TRBJ2-7	CAISESVQTYEQYF
TRBV7-9	TRBJ1-3	CASSLAAGSGNTIYF
TRBV1	TRBJ2-1	CTSRLAGEYNEQFF
TRBV9	TRBJ2-7	CASSVDLLVKEQYF
TRBV19	TRBJ2-4	CASSMIRGLGNIQYF
TRBV4-2	TRBJ2-1	CASSRRTSGGGDEQFF
TRBV28	TRBJ2-5	CAILSGRDGTQYF
TRBV14	TRBJ2-2	CASSRGLAVNTGELFF
TRBV7-6	TRBJ2-7	CASSLDVGTYEQYF
TRBV4-3	TRBJ2-1	CASSQDRGSGDSSYNEQFF
TRBV4-1	TRBJ1-5	CASSQVGFQGAGQPQHF
TRBV7-2	TRBJ2-5	CASSLGQVGETQYF
TRBV6-6	TRBJ1-2	CASSRDRAERYTF
TRBV28	TRBJ2-1	CASSLLASGRYNEQFF
TRBV25-1	TRBJ1-2	CASSGGLLGYTF